This T cell receptor (beta chain) was captured in a study of cytomegalovirus exposure and HLA in healthy donors. Study-level results: The authors later found TCR association rates varying by HLA locus, with DRB1 most and HLA-C fewest. CMV serostatus was the only recorded immune exposure for donors. From TCR beta sequences, most subjects' HLA-A and HLA-B alleles were reportedly predicted accurately.

Turning to this clone: Its antigen is unidentified.

60 Vbeta and 13 Jbeta primers were used in PCR. Study processing details: Roughly 73 million unique TCR beta chains, roughly 11 million of them shared, were counted by a later analysis. Repertoires were generated with immunoSEQ multiplex PCR, while TCRdb's copy carries only in-frame clones and drops some. V and J calls and clone size are as listed in that table; D and trimming were resolved from the DNA. The data contain 70,000 to 80,000 clones, around 84% of them singletons. The CDR3 runs 17 residues. The V end lost 0 bases, the J end lost 2 bases, and 18 bases lay between the germline ends. Germline loops: CDR1 SGHRS, CDR2 YFSETQ.

The gene calls are TRBV5-1 and TRBJ2-7, with a possible D match to TRBD1 (6 bases). The material sequenced was PBMCs. This receptor was taken from a woman in her thirties or forties in good health and CMV-seropositive. This CDR3 is CASSLARFADSTYEQYF. Written as DNA, the CDR3 is TGCGCCAGCAGCTTGGCCCGTTTTGCGGACAGCACCTACGAGCAGTACTTC.